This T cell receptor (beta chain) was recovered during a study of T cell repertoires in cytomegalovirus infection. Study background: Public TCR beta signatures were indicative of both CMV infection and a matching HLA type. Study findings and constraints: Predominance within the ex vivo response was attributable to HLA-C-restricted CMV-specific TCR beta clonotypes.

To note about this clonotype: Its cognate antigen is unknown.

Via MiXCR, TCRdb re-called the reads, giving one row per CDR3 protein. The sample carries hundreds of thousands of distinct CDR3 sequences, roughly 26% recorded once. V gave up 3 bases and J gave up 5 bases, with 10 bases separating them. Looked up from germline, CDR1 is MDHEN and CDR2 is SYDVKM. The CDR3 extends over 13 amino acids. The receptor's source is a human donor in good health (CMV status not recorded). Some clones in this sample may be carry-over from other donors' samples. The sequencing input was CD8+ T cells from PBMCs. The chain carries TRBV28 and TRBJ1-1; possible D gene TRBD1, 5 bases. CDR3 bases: TGTGCCAGCAGTTTGGCAGGGATGACTGAAGCTTTCTTT. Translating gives CASSLAGMTEAFF.